The T cell receptor (beta chain) described here comes from a study of T cells in Graves' hyperthyroidism and ophthalmopathy. Points from the study as a whole: Blood shared most expanded thyroid clonotypes above 0.001.

A few counts support this clonotype. Its antigen is not identified. This CDR3 region has 14 residues. CDR1 is KGHDR, CDR2 SFDVKD, per germline. The V and J ends lost 4 bases and 3 bases respectively, with 11 bases between them. Amplification of TCR beta CDR3 regions was performed using RNA transcripts as template. The TCR CDR3 first-round RT-PCR relied on the HTBI primer set. One entry per CDR3 protein results from TCRdb running MiXCR on the multiplex PCR reads. This table has 300,000 to 500,000 distinct CDR3 sequences, over 12% appearing once. V usage is TRBV24-1 and J usage is TRBJ1-2, with D possibly matching TRBD1 (6 bases). This clonotype originated in a man in his fifties or sixties with Graves' ophthalmopathy. The sample taken for sequencing was blood. The CDR3 region has the DNA TGTGCCACCAGTGACGAGGACAGAGACTATGGCTACACCTTC. Translating gives CATSDEDRDYGYTF.